This T cell receptor (beta chain) comes out of a study of cytomegalovirus exposure and HLA in healthy donors. The table came from immunoSEQ multiplex PCR; TCRdb's copy has only in-frame clones and leaves some out. The sample lists over 65,000 clones, 94% occurring once. Trimming shortened V by 1 base and J by 7 bases, and 20 bases separated the two germline ends. Germline V lookup: CDR1 SGHAT, CDR2 FQNNGV. CDR3 length: 17 residues. Among the roughly 110 subjects of the validation cohort, separate from the roughly 600-subject first cohort, were the donors. Sequencing used PBMCs. The clonotype originates from a woman aged 18-30 years in good health and CMV-seropositive. V is TRBV11-2 and J is TRBJ1-3; D is undetermined. CDR3 nucleotide sequence: TGTGCCAGCAGCTTAGCCCCGGGGAGAGTGGTGGCGAACACCATATATTTT. This codes for CASSLAPGRVVANTIYF.